Listed below are T cell receptor beta chains from one sample, sequenced in a study of blood T cell repertoires in COVID-19. Only in-frame clones appear in the TCRdb table, and some are missing; sequencing was by immunoSEQ multiplex PCR. In the table there are roughly 290,000 clones, over 75% of which are singletons. Material for sequencing was peripheral blood. The receptors derive from a woman aged 45-65 years who had recovered from COVID-19. Both conserved end residues are trimmed from each CDR3. Size is omitted from some rows. Given values are once, few, many or a class for expanded clones.

clone size	V gene	J gene	CDR3 protein
-	TRBV6-1	TRBJ1-5	ASREQGTGNQPQH
-	TRBV9	TRBJ2-7	ASSEGTGPHYEQY
once	TRBV9	TRBJ1-1	ASSVEANTEAF
-	TRBV5-1	TRBJ2-1	ASSPVAGFSYNEQF
-	TRBV6-2/TRBV6-3	TRBJ2-1	ASSALNPGGYNEQF
-	TRBV19	TRBJ1-5	ASRDRDQPQH
-	TRBV7-2	TRBJ2-7	ASSLRSGQGSEQY
-	TRBV2	TRBJ2-7	ASMRGGNGEQY
-	TRBV3-1/TRBV3-2	TRBJ2-7	ASSHVPGLAGGSYEQY
-	TRBV6-1	TRBJ1-2	ASSEGGTGEGYT